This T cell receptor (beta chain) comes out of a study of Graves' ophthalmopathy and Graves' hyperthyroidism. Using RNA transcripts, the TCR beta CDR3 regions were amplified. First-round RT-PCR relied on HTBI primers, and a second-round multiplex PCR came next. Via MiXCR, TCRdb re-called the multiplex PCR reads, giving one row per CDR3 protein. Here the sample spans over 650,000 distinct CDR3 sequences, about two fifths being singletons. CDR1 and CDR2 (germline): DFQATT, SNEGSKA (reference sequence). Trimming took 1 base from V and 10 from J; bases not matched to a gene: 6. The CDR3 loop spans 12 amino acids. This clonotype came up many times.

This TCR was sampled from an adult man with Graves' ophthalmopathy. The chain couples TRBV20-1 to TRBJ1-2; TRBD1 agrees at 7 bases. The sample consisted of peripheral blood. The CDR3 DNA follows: TGCAGTGCTAGAGTCGGACAGGCTTACTACACCTTC. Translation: CSARVGQAYYTF.